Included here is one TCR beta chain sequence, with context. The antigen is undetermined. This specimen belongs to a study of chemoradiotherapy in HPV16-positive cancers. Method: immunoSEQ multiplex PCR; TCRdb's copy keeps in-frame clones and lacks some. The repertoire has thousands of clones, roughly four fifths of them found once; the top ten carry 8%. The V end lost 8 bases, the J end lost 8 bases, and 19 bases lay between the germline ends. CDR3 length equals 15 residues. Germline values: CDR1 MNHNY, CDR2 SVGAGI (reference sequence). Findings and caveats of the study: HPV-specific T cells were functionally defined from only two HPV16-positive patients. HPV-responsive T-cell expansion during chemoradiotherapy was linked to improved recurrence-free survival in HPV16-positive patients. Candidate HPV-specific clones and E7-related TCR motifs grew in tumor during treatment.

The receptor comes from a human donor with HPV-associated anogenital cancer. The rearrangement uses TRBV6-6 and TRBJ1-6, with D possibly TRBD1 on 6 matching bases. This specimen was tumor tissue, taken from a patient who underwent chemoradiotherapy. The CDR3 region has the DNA TGTGCCAGCGGTAAAATACAGGGTGAGCATTCACCCCTCCACTTT. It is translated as CASGKIQGEHSPLHF.